The 2 T cell receptor beta chains given below trace back to one sample, sequenced in a study of blood T cell repertoires in COVID-19. Generated by immunoSEQ multiplex PCR, the TCRdb table keeps only in-frame clones and is missing some. Of approximately 230,000 clones listed, approximately 82% are singletons. Sequencing was performed on peripheral blood. Source of these receptors: a man at least 80 years old with acute or convalescent COVID-19.

The J gene is TRBJ2-7, the V gene TRBV27; no reliable D call. V was shortened by 5 bases and J by 5 bases, with 13 bases between the two germline ends. CDR1 and CDR2 from the germline V gene are MNHEY and SMNVEV (reference sequence). This CDR3 comprises 13 residues. The DNA for the CDR3 is TGTGCCAGCAGTCATTTCCCTAGTGACGAGCAGTACTTC. Its translation: CASSHFPSDEQYF.

J is TRBJ2-1 and V is TRBV29-1, with 8 bases identical to TRBD2. J gave up 0 bases and V 5 bases, and 0 bases lay outside the gene matches. This CDR3 has 13 residues. Looked up from germline, CDR1 is SQVTM and CDR2 is ANQGSEA. The CDR3 loop is CSVTSGSYNEQFF. CDR3 bases: TGCAGCGTTACTAGCGGCTCCTACAATGAGCAGTTCTTC.